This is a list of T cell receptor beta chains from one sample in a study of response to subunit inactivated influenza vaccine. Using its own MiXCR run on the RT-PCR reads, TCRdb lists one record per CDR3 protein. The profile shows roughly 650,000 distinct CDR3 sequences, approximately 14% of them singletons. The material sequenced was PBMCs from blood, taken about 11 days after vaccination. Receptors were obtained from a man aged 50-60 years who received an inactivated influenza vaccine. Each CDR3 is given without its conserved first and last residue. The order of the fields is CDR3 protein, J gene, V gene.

ASSYVGLTYNEQF TRBJ2-1 TRBV6-2/TRBV6-3
ASSYSTNSYEQY TRBJ2-7 TRBV6-5
ASRKADRGDTQY TRBJ2-3 TRBV7-9
ASSLAIRPTDTQY TRBJ2-3 TRBV7-9
SATYGYT TRBJ1-2 TRBV20-1
ASRTGTGRGDSPLH TRBJ1-6 TRBV4-1
ASSQVTGGRQY TRBJ2-7 TRBV4-3
SAREGQQIDNQPQH TRBJ1-5 TRBV20-1
ASSPVVKQETQY TRBJ2-5 TRBV5-1
ASSRRGGYTDTQY TRBJ2-3 TRBV12-3/TRBV12-4
ASSQDGQGDIYEQY TRBJ2-7 TRBV4-1
ASSYSGWGQASTDTQY TRBJ2-3 TRBV6-5
SAKEGEAF TRBJ1-1 TRBV20-1
ATSREKGTGSGTDTQY TRBJ2-3 TRBV15
ASVGGRISYEQY TRBJ2-7 TRBV18
ASSQRDFFTDTQY TRBJ2-3 TRBV4-2
AISGSDRGEAYGYT TRBJ1-2 TRBV10-3
ASSQEGPGIALKDEQY TRBJ2-7 TRBV4-1
ASSVTRLAGEFLGNEQF TRBJ2-1 TRBV6-1
ASSLLLAGGRIHTQY TRBJ2-3 TRBV27
ASSYGTGWTREQF TRBJ2-1 TRBV6-5
ASSRTTRGPRHGELF TRBJ2-2 TRBV11-2
ASSVATQGADYGYT TRBJ1-2 TRBV9
ASRPEGFRETQY TRBJ2-5 TRBV12-3/TRBV12-4
ASSYPFSGGANTGELF TRBJ2-2 TRBV6-5
ASSYSRRGVNTEAF TRBJ1-1 TRBV6-2/TRBV6-3
ASSAYSEGRETQY TRBJ2-5 TRBV7-9
ASSGIEQF TRBJ2-1 TRBV7-9
ARRLKGQETQY TRBJ2-5 TRBV30
ASSLVGGAETQY TRBJ2-5 TRBV11-2
SADSPVGDGYT TRBJ1-2 TRBV20-1
ASSQELGGGADTQY TRBJ2-3 TRBV4-3
ASSHRPGPNEQF TRBJ2-1 TRBV6-1
ASSYGTASGNTIY TRBJ1-3 TRBV5-1
ASSLTREAASSYNEQF TRBJ2-1 TRBV7-6
ASRPLVAIHEQY TRBJ2-7 TRBV27
SKRASGTANEQF TRBJ2-1 TRBV20-1
ASSLSGTSGLNEQY TRBJ2-7 TRBV6-1
ASSRNRQNTEAF TRBJ1-1 TRBV3-1
ASSLYGGVAGNTIY TRBJ1-3 TRBV5-1
ASSLPGENSPLH TRBJ1-6 TRBV28
SASPRGQF TRBJ2-1 TRBV20-1
ASSPRRVSSGNTIY TRBJ1-3 TRBV6-1
ASSVGTSAHEQF TRBJ2-1 TRBV18
AWAGTGGYEQY TRBJ2-7 TRBV30
ASSPRTSENTGELF TRBJ2-2 TRBV7-6
SVSPARSTFREQF TRBJ2-1 TRBV29-1
ATSRDRERFPGANVLT TRBJ2-6 TRBV15
ASSLLMGNEQF TRBJ2-1 TRBV7-8
ASSPGTQNNSPLH TRBJ1-6 TRBV28
ASSYSAGENYGYT TRBJ1-2 TRBV6-5